This T cell receptor (beta chain) stems from a study of shared T cell receptors in the human thymus. This clone was detected a few times. Germline loops: CDR1 MDHEN, CDR2 SYDVKM. There are 15 residues in the CDR3. V lost 3 bases to trimming and J lost 9 bases; unmatched junction nucleotides: 7. Profiling relied on immunoSEQ multiplex PCR, and the TCRdb table lists in-frame clones only, not all of them. The sample has around 730,000 clones; approximately 83% are singletons. These data were likewise used in another study, on human thymus T cells.

The material sequenced was thymocytes. V and J are TRBV28 and TRBJ1-6; 8 bases fit TRBD1. This TCR was recovered from a girl under three years old with a congenital heart defect. The CDR3 DNA follows: TGTGCCAGCAGTTTTCGACAGGGGAAAACTTCACCCCTCCACTTT. It translates to CASSFRQGKTSPLHF.